These T cell receptor beta chains were read from a single sample in a study of CD8 T cells in Susac syndrome. Using its own MiXCR run on the immunoSEQ multiplex PCR reads, TCRdb lists one record per CDR3 protein. The sample includes some 170,000 distinct CDR3 sequences, approximately 93% of them seen just once. What was sequenced was CD4+ T cells from PBMCs. The receptors here all came from a human donor with multiple sclerosis. CDR3s include the opening cysteine and the closing phenylalanine or tryptophan. D genes are given only for firm matches. Clone size, where shown, is once, few, many, or a class for clones that have expanded.

-	TRBJ1-5	once	14	TRBV5-1	CASSLGTNNQPQHF	TGCGCCAGCAGCCTAGGGACAAACAATCAGCCCCAGCATTTT
-	TRBJ2-3	-	12	TRBV3-1	CASSRSGDTQYF	TGTGCCAGCAGCCGGTCTGGCGATACGCAGTATTTT
-	TRBJ2-4	-	12	TRBV7-9	CASTLDKNIQYF	TGTGCCAGCACCCTGGACAAAAACATTCAGTACTTC
-	TRBJ2-3	-	14	TRBV27	CASKRGRGTDTQYF	TGTGCCAGCAAAAGGGGTAGGGGCACAGATACGCAGTATTTT
-	TRBJ1-5	-	15	TRBV7-8	CASSLFAGIDQPQHF	TGTGCCAGCAGCCTTTTTGCCGGGATAGATCAGCCCCAGCATTTT
TRBD2	TRBJ2-7	-	14	TRBV20-1	CSASSGLAGGEQYF	TGCAGTGCTAGTTCGGGACTAGCGGGCGGGGAGCAGTACTTC
-	TRBJ1-2	once	15	TRBV3-1	CASSQDPTGNYGYTF	TGTGCCAGCAGCCAAGATCCGACGGGAAACTATGGCTACACCTTC
TRBD1	TRBJ1-2	-	13	TRBV6-6	CASSNGQAYGYTF	TGTGCCAGCAGTAACGGACAGGCTTATGGCTACACCTTC
-	TRBJ2-5	-	12	TRBV5-1	CASSEFLETQYF	TGCGCCAGCAGCGAGTTCCTAGAGACCCAGTACTTC
-	TRBJ1-1	-	12	TRBV29-1	CSVAGVNTEAFF	TGCAGCGTTGCTGGGGTAAACACTGAAGCTTTCTTT
TRBD1	TRBJ2-2	once	14	TRBV29-1	CSVGWTGGTGELFF	TGCAGCGTTGGCTGGACAGGGGGAACCGGGGAGCTGTTTTTT
TRBD2	TRBJ2-3	-	14	TRBV3-1	CATTPSGSTDTQYF	TGTGCCACCACTCCTAGCGGTAGCACAGATACGCAGTATTTT
TRBD1	TRBJ2-7	-	15	TRBV20-1	CSVPSRGQGRSEQYF	TGCAGTGTACCCTCGAGAGGACAGGGGAGATCCGAGCAGTACTTC
-	TRBJ2-2	-	14	TRBV3-1	CASSQDSGAGELFF	TGTGCCAGCAGCCAAGATTCGGGGGCCGGGGAGCTGTTTTTT
-	TRBJ1-2	-	15	TRBV4-1	CASSQPTGEFYGYTF	TGCGCCAGCAGCCAACCGACAGGCGAATTCTATGGCTACACCTTC
-	TRBJ1-4	once	14	TRBV12-3/TRBV12-4	CASSFLGRVEELFF	TGTGCCAGCAGTTTTCTGGGGAGGGTTGAGGAACTGTTTTTT
-	TRBJ1-2	-	15	TRBV6-5	CASSYSPLGGYGYTF	TGTGCCAGCAGTTACTCCCCGTTAGGCGGCTATGGCTACACCTTC
-	TRBJ1-4	-	13	TRBV18	CASSGAGREKLFF	TGTGCCAGCTCAGGGGCAGGGCGAGAAAAACTGTTTTTT
-	TRBJ2-7	-	14	TRBV20-1	CSAGIGRRSYEQYF	TGCAGTGCTGGTATCGGCCGACGCTCCTACGAGCAGTACTTC
TRBD1	TRBJ1-3	-	13	TRBV18	CASSPGQGNTIYF	TGTGCCAGCTCACCGGGACAGGGAAACACCATATATTTT
-	TRBJ1-1	-	10	TRBV24-1	CATSDRAAFF	TGTGCCACCAGTGACAGGGCAGCTTTCTTT
-	TRBJ2-5	-	12	TRBV5-1	CASSLAQETQYF	TGTGCCAGCAGTTTAGCCCAGGAGACCCAGTACTTC
TRBD1	TRBJ2-2	-	14	TRBV5-1	CASSPGTATGELFF	TGTGCCAGCAGTCCCGGGACAGCAACCGGGGAGCTGTTTTTT
TRBD1	TRBJ1-1	-	14	TRBV27	CASSLRGHGTEVFF	TGTGCCAGCAGTTTAAGGGGGCATGGGACTGAAGTTTTCTTT
-	TRBJ2-1	-	16	TRBV6-5	CASSYSRADKGNEQFF	TGTGCCAGCAGTTACTCGAGGGCAGACAAGGGGAATGAGCAGTTCTTC
-	TRBJ1-1	-	14	TRBV30	CAWSGPQSWQRAFF	TGTGCCTGGAGTGGCCCCCAGTCTTGGCAGAGGGCTTTCTTT
-	TRBJ2-3	few	15	TRBV24-1	CATRPAGEGTDTQYF	TGTGCCACCCGGCCAGCAGGGGAGGGGACAGATACGCAGTATTTT
-	TRBJ1-1	few	15	TRBV5-1	CASTLTFPGGTEAFF	TGCGCCAGCACTCTGACTTTCCCCGGTGGCACTGAAGCTTTCTTT
TRBD1	TRBJ1-4	-	16	TRBV4-3	CASSQDNPQGDEKLFF	TGCGCCAGCAGCCAAGACAATCCGCAGGGGGACGAAAAACTGTTTTTT
-	TRBJ2-5	-	12	TRBV30	CAWRWTEETQYF	TGTGCCTGGAGATGGACTGAAGAGACCCAGTACTTC
TRBD2	TRBJ2-3	-	16	TRBV7-9	CASSSMGLAGVDTQYF	TGTGCCAGCAGCTCCATGGGACTAGCGGGAGTAGATACGCAGTATTTT
TRBD2	TRBJ2-7	-	17	TRBV29-1	CSVELAGVSATSYEQYF	TGCAGCGTTGAACTAGCGGGAGTGTCAGCCACCTCCTACGAGCAGTACTTC
-	TRBJ1-5	once	13	TRBV12-3/TRBV12-4	CASSLEGQLPQHF	TGTGCCAGCAGTTTGGAGGGTCAATTGCCCCAGCATTTT
-	TRBJ2-4	-	11	TRBV20-1	CSAGEANIQYF	TGCAGTGCTGGGGAGGCAAACATTCAGTACTTC
-	TRBJ2-4	-	13	TRBV24-1	CATPLRAKNIQYF	TGTGCCACCCCATTGAGAGCCAAAAACATTCAGTACTTC
-	TRBJ2-1	-	15	TRBV19	CASSIRESSYNEQFF	TGTGCCAGTAGTATCAGGGAGAGCTCCTACAATGAGCAGTTCTTC
-	TRBJ2-1	-	16	TRBV11-1	CASSTRDLGSYNEQFF	TGTGCCAGCAGCACTCGGGACTTGGGCTCCTACAATGAGCAGTTCTTC
TRBD1	TRBJ2-3	-	16	TRBV14	CASSSRWDRVADTQYF	TGTGCCAGCAGCTCGAGATGGGACAGGGTGGCGGATACGCAGTATTTT
-	TRBJ2-1	-	11	TRBV23-1	CASSPIGEQFF	TGCGCCAGCAGTCCTATTGGTGAGCAGTTCTTC
-	TRBJ1-1	once	16	TRBV7-2	CASIHRAGGLDTEAFF	TGTGCCAGCATACACCGGGCCGGGGGGTTGGACACTGAAGCTTTCTTT
-	TRBJ2-2	-	16	TRBV25-1	CASRDFQTLDTGELFF	TGTGCCAGCAGGGACTTCCAAACGTTGGACACCGGGGAGCTGTTTTTT
TRBD1	TRBJ2-7	-	13	TRBV7-9	CASRLTGVDEQYF	TGTGCCAGCAGGTTGACAGGGGTCGACGAGCAGTACTTC
TRBD1	TRBJ1-2	once	14	TRBV6-5	CASSRETGPYGYTF	TGTGCCAGCAGTAGGGAGACAGGGCCATATGGCTACACCTTC
-	TRBJ1-4	-	12	TRBV24-1	CATWIGRRKLFF	TGTGCCACCTGGATAGGACGGAGAAAACTGTTTTTT
-	TRBJ2-1	once	15	TRBV20-1	CSARGTQSSYNEQFF	TGCAGTGCCCGAGGCACACAGAGCTCCTACAATGAGCAGTTCTTC
TRBD1	TRBJ2-7	-	15	TRBV24-1	CATSDRDRDFYEQYF	TGTGCCACCAGTGACCGGGACAGGGACTTCTACGAGCAGTACTTC
-	TRBJ2-3	-	15	TRBV18	CASSPKTGSTDTQYF	TGTGCCAGCTCACCAAAGACAGGTTCCACAGATACGCAGTATTTT
TRBD1	TRBJ1-2	-	13	TRBV12-3/TRBV12-4	CASTTGVRGGYTF	TGTGCCAGCACCACAGGGGTAAGGGGTGGCTACACCTTC
-	TRBJ2-5	-	14	TRBV9	CASSPPGTQETQYF	TGTGCCAGCAGCCCTCCCGGGACCCAAGAGACCCAGTACTTC
-	TRBJ1-1	once	11	TRBV25-1	CASSGGPAAFF	TGTGCCAGCAGTGGAGGCCCGGCGGCTTTCTTT
TRBD1	TRBJ2-3	-	13	TRBV20-1	CTGQGESTDTQYF	TGCACTGGACAGGGAGAAAGCACAGATACGCAGTATTTT
-	TRBJ2-7	-	14	TRBV7-9	CASSLGAGAYEQYF	TGTGCCAGCAGCTTAGGCGCTGGAGCCTACGAGCAGTACTTC
-	TRBJ2-7	-	16	TRBV5-1	CASSPTVAVAEYEQYF	TGCGCCAGCAGCCCCACCGTGGCAGTCGCCGAATACGAGCAGTACTTC
-	TRBJ1-4	-	16	TRBV20-1	CSATTSRGATNEKLFF	TGCAGTGCTACCACGTCCCGGGGAGCAACTAATGAAAAACTGTTTTTT
-	TRBJ1-5	-	15	TRBV30	CAWNLGIGSNQPQHF	TGTGCCTGGAACCTAGGGATAGGCAGCAATCAGCCCCAGCATTTT
TRBD1	TRBJ2-7	-	15	TRBV7-8	CASSSRDSYLEEQYF	TGTGCCAGCAGCTCCCGGGACAGCTACCTTGAAGAGCAGTACTTC
TRBD1	TRBJ2-3	few	14	TRBV6-6	CASSRDSSTDTQYF	TGTGCCAGCAGTCGGGACAGCAGCACAGATACGCAGTATTTT
-	TRBJ1-4	-	14	TRBV3-1	CASSQVGGDEKLFF	TGTGCCAGCAGCCAAGTGGGGGGGGATGAAAAACTGTTTTTT